The rows below give T cell receptor beta chains drawn from one sample of a study of T cells in tuberculosis. Sequenced by immunoSEQ multiplex PCR; TCRdb stores in-frame clones only, minus some. The sample includes 20,000 to 25,000 clones, 70% to 90% of them seen just once. Material: PBMCs, obtained at tuberculosis diagnosis. The receptors shown here come from an adult with tuberculosis. Each CDR3 is given without its conserved first and last residue.

j_gene: TRBJ1-2; v_gene: TRBV30; CDR3aa: AWSQDRGDGYT
j_gene: TRBJ2-7; v_gene: TRBV19; CDR3aa: ASSMASTYEQY
j_gene: TRBJ2-7; v_gene: TRBV28; CDR3aa: ASSSRQGVSYEQY
j_gene: TRBJ1-5; v_gene: TRBV30; CDR3aa: AWERQGEGQPQH
j_gene: TRBJ2-7; v_gene: TRBV2; CDR3aa: ASSPLATYVEQY
j_gene: TRBJ1-2; v_gene: TRBV4-3; CDR3aa: ASSQDNYGGYT
j_gene: TRBJ2-3; v_gene: TRBV11-3; CDR3aa: ASSFGATQY
j_gene: TRBJ1-3; v_gene: TRBV6-5; CDR3aa: ASSYGTTRGNTIY
j_gene: TRBJ1-2; v_gene: TRBV30; CDR3aa: AWSAQGPDGYT
j_gene: TRBJ2-7; v_gene: TRBV10-2; CDR3aa: ASSIQRSSYEQY
j_gene: TRBJ2-7; v_gene: TRBV30; CDR3aa: AWSVPSGRREQY
j_gene: TRBJ2-7; v_gene: TRBV4-3; CDR3aa: ASSQDRAGEQY
j_gene: TRBJ2-7; v_gene: TRBV19; CDR3aa: ASTIGGQGAREQY
j_gene: TRBJ1-1; v_gene: TRBV5-1; CDR3aa: ASSLGQGGTEAF
j_gene: TRBJ2-1; v_gene: TRBV25-1; CDR3aa: ASSQIAGGPVQF
j_gene: TRBJ2-7; v_gene: TRBV19; CDR3aa: ASSPGGPGAYEQY
j_gene: TRBJ2-2; v_gene: TRBV6-5; CDR3aa: ASSYSETGTGELF
j_gene: TRBJ1-3; v_gene: TRBV28; CDR3aa: ASISRDTFSGNTIY
j_gene: TRBJ1-5; v_gene: TRBV29-1; CDR3aa: SVEPLGGDGQPQH
j_gene: TRBJ2-2; v_gene: TRBV4-1; CDR3aa: ASSPLVAGLNTGELF
j_gene: TRBJ1-1; v_gene: TRBV28; CDR3aa: AVQGIDTEAF
j_gene: TRBJ2-3; v_gene: TRBV27; CDR3aa: ASSLIEGSFTDTQY
j_gene: TRBJ2-1; v_gene: TRBV11-2; CDR3aa: ASSLGEGHPLLNEQF
j_gene: TRBJ1-2; v_gene: TRBV11-2; CDR3aa: ASSPQGDYGYT
j_gene: TRBJ1-2; v_gene: TRBV7-2; CDR3aa: ASSLGGGDGYT
j_gene: TRBJ1-2; v_gene: TRBV7-9; CDR3aa: ASSETDRTYGYT
j_gene: TRBJ1-1; v_gene: TRBV7-6; CDR3aa: ASSPTGLNTEAF
j_gene: TRBJ2-2; v_gene: TRBV9; CDR3aa: ASSPGGGELF
j_gene: TRBJ2-3; v_gene: TRBV5-1; CDR3aa: ASSSFGTDTQY
j_gene: TRBJ1-2; v_gene: TRBV19; CDR3aa: ASSSTREAGGYT
j_gene: TRBJ2-1; v_gene: TRBV7-2; CDR3aa: ASSRLAPREQF
j_gene: TRBJ2-3; v_gene: TRBV5-1; CDR3aa: ASSGTGVPFTDTQY
j_gene: TRBJ2-1; v_gene: TRBV6-1; CDR3aa: ASREIGQGRSEQF
j_gene: TRBJ2-7; v_gene: TRBV7-9; CDR3aa: ASSLVDSYEQY
j_gene: TRBJ2-3; v_gene: TRBV28; CDR3aa: ASSPSGRTDTQY
j_gene: TRBJ1-1; v_gene: TRBV11-2; CDR3aa: ASSFQFQSEAF
j_gene: TRBJ2-7; v_gene: TRBV27; CDR3aa: ATRTSGAYEQY
j_gene: TRBJ2-1; v_gene: TRBV30; CDR3aa: AWSPLAGGLNEQF
j_gene: TRBJ2-7; v_gene: TRBV19; CDR3aa: ASSTSASYEQY
j_gene: TRBJ2-2; v_gene: TRBV9; CDR3aa: ASSVSPLGLAGRTGELF
j_gene: TRBJ2-2; v_gene: TRBV25-1; CDR3aa: ASSATLTGSAGELF
j_gene: TRBJ2-4; v_gene: TRBV6-1; CDR3aa: ASSDRGLAKNIQY
j_gene: TRBJ1-2; v_gene: TRBV7-2; CDR3aa: ASSPQGDYGYT
j_gene: TRBJ2-7; v_gene: TRBV15; CDR3aa: ATSRDPEVRDYEQY
j_gene: TRBJ1-2; v_gene: TRBV7-6; CDR3aa: ASSLDNRGYGYT
j_gene: TRBJ2-5; v_gene: TRBV10-1; CDR3aa: ASSERPAEGTQY
j_gene: TRBJ1-2; v_gene: TRBV2; CDR3aa: AIKRGMAYGYT
j_gene: TRBJ1-1; v_gene: TRBV27; CDR3aa: ASSRRGRMDTEAF
j_gene: TRBJ1-3; v_gene: TRBV28; CDR3aa: ASLPPGKAAGNTIY
j_gene: TRBJ2-7; v_gene: TRBV2; CDR3aa: ASKDRGEQY
j_gene: TRBJ1-2; v_gene: TRBV5-1; CDR3aa: ASSLNEGYT
j_gene: TRBJ2-7; v_gene: TRBV2; CDR3aa: ASSEWDSTY
j_gene: TRBJ1-5; v_gene: TRBV27; CDR3aa: ASSLGRDQPQH
j_gene: TRBJ1-2; v_gene: TRBV14; CDR3aa: ASSHRPRYGYT
j_gene: TRBJ2-1; v_gene: TRBV19; CDR3aa: ASSISTILKLAGGPNEQF
j_gene: TRBJ2-1; v_gene: TRBV2; CDR3aa: ARVSGRANNEQF
j_gene: TRBJ2-3; v_gene: TRBV29-1; CDR3aa: SVDSGVGDTQY
j_gene: TRBJ2-5; v_gene: TRBV30; CDR3aa: AWRWVGETQY
j_gene: TRBJ1-5; v_gene: TRBV4-1; CDR3aa: ASSLVGGQGGQPQH
j_gene: TRBJ2-7; v_gene: TRBV9; CDR3aa: ASSGSGRSYEQY